This T cell receptor (beta chain) was retrieved from a study of CD8 T cells in ankylosing spondylitis. Overall study findings and caveats: About 8 highly homologous variants made up a TCR beta motif that seemed to typify ankylosing spondylitis blood.

Turning to this clonotype: Its antigen remains unidentified.

Deletions cut 0 bases from V and 5 bases from J, with 13 bases between. The CDR3 consists of 15 residues. Germline V CDR1 and CDR2: SGHAT, FQNNGV. Researchers built TCR beta libraries using quantitative 5'-RACE with molecular barcodes. Using its own MiXCR run on the 5' RACE reads, TCRdb lists one record per CDR3 protein. The top ten clones hold about a tenth of a sample with 250,000 to 400,000 distinct CDR3 sequences, more than 9% of them seen once. The chain has TRBV11-2 and TRBJ2-5, with a weak D call TRBD1 (5 bases). The receptor was derived from a female donor with ankylosing spondylitis or in good health (not recorded which). The specimen sequenced was blood, either unsorted or a sorted T cell fraction (not recorded which). CDR3 nucleotide sequence: TGTGCCAGCAGCTTAGACACAGGTGTCGGGGAGACCCAGTACTTC. Its translation: CASSLDTGVGETQYF.